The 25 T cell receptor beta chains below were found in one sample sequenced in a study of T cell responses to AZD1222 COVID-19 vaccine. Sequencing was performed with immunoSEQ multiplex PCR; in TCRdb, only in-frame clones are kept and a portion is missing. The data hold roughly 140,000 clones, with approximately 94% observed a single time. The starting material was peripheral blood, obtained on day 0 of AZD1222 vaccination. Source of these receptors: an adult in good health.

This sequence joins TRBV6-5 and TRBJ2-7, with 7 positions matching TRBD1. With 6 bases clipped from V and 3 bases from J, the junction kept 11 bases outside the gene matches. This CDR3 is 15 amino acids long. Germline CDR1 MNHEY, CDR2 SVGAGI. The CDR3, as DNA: TGTGCCAGCAGGACACAGGGGCCCAGGAACTACGAGCAGTACTTC. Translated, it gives CASRTQGPRNYEQYF.

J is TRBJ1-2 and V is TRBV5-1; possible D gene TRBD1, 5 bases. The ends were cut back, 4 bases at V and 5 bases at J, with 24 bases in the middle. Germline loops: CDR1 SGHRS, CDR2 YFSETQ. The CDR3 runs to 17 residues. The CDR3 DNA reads TGCGCCAGCAGCCCTGCAGGTGCAGGGAAAGAAATTTATGGCTACACCTTC. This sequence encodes CASSPAGAGKEIYGYTF.

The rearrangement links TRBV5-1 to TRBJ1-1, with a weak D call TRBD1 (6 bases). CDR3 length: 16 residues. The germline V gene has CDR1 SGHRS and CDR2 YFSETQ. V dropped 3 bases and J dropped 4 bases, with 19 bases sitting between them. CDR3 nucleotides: TGCGCCAGCAGCTCAGGGGCTGAGTTCTCGAGCACTGAAGCTTTCTTT. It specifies CASSSGAEFSSTEAFF. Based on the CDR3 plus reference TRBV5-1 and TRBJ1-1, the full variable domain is KAGVTQTPRYLIKTRGQQVTLSCSPISGHRSVSWYQQTPGQGLQFLFEYFSETQRNKGNFPGRFSGRQFSNSRSEMNVSTLELGDSALYLCASSSGAEFSSTEAFFGQGTRLTVV.

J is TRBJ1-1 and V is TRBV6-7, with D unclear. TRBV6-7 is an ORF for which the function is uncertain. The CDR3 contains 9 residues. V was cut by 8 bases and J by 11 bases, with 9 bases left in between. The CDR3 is CASRRSAFF. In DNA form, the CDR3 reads TGTGCCAGCCGTCGGTCGGCTTTCTTT.

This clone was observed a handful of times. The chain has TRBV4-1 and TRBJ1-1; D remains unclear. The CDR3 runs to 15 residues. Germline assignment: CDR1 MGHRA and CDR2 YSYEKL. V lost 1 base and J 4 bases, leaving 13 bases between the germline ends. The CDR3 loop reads CASSQGTGRATEAFF. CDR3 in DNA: TGCGCCAGCAGCCAAGGGACGGGAAGGGCCACTGAAGCTTTCTTT.

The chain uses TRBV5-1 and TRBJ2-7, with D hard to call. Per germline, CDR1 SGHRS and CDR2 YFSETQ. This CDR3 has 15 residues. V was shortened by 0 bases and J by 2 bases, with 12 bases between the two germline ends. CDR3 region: CASSLAAGTTYEQYF. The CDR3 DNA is TGCGCCAGCAGCTTGGCGGCAGGTACCACCTACGAGCAGTACTTC.

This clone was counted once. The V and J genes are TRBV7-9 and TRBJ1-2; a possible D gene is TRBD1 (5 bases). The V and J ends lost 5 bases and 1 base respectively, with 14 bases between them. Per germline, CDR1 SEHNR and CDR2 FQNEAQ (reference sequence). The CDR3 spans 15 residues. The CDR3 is CASSLISTDNYGYTF. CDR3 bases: TGTGCCAGCAGCCTAATTTCGACAGATAACTATGGCTACACCTTC.

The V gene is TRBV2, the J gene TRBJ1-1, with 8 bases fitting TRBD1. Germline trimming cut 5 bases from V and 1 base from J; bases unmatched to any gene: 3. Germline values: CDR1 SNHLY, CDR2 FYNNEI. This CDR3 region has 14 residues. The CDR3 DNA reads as TGTGCCAGCAGTTCCCAGGGGGCGAACACTGAAGCTTTCTTT. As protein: CASSSQGANTEAFF.

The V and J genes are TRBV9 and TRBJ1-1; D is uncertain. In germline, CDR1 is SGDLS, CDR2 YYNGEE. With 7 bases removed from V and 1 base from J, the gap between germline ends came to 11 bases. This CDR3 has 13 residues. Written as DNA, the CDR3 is TGTGCCAGCGGAGGACCGCAGAACACTGAAGCTTTCTTT. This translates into CASGGPQNTEAFF.

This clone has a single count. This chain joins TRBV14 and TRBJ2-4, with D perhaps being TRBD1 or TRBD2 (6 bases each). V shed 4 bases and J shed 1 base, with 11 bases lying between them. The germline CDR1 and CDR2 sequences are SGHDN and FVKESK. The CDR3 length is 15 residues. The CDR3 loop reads CASSLRRGAKNIQYF. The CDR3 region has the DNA TGTGCCAGCAGCCTTAGGAGGGGGGCCAAAAACATTCAGTACTTC. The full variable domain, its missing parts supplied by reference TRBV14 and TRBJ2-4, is EAGVTQFPSHSVIEKGQTVTLRCDPISGHDNLYWYRRVMGKEIKFLLHFVKESKQDESGMPNNRFLAERTGGTYSTLKVQPAELEDSGVYFCASSLRRGAKNIQYFGAGTRLSVL.

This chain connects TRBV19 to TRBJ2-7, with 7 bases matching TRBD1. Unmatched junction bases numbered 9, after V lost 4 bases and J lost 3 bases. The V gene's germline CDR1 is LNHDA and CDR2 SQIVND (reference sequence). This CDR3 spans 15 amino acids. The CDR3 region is CASSTRDRDYYEQYF. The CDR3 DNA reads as TGTGCCAGTAGTACCCGGGACAGAGACTACTACGAGCAGTACTTC.

CDR3 sequence reads: CASSQEGDSPLHF. DNA for the CDR3: TGTGCCAGCAGCCAAGAGGGGGATTCACCCCTCCACTTT. The chain carries TRBV4-2 and TRBJ1-6; the D gene is possibly TRBD1 (5 bases). CDR3 length: 13 amino acids. V was cut by 0 bases and J by 8 bases, with 5 bases left in between. Germline-derived CDR1 and CDR2 are LGHNA and YNFKEQ.

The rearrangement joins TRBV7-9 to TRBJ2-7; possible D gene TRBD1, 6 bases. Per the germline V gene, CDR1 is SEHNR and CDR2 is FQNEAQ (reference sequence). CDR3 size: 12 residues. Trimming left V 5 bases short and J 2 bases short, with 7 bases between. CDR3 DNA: TGTGCCAGCAGCCGGGACACCTACGAGCAGTACTTC. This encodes CASSRDTYEQYF.

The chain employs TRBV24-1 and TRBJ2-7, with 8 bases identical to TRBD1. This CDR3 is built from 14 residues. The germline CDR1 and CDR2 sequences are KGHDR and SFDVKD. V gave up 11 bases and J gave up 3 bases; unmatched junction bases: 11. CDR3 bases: TGTGCCAAAACTGCCGGGACAGGAAGCTACGAGCAGTACTTC. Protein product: CAKTAGTGSYEQYF.

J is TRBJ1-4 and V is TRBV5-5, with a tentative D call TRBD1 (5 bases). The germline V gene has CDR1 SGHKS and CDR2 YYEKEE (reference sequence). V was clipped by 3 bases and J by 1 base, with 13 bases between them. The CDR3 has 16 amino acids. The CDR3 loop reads CASSSDGGVTNEKLFF. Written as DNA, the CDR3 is TGTGCCAGCAGCTCCGACGGGGGGGTAACTAATGAAAAACTGTTTTTT. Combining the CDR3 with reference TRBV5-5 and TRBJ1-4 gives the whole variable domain DAGVTQSPTHLIKTRGQQVTLRCSPISGHKSVSWYQQVLGQGPQFIFQYYEKEERGRGNFPDRFSARQFPNYSSELNVNALLLGDSALYLCASSSDGGVTNEKLFFGSGTQLSVL.

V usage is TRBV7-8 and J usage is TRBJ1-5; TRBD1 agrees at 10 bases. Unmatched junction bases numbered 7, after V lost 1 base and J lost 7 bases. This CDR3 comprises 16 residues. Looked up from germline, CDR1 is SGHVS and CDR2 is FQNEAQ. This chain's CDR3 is CASSLERTGGWQPQHF. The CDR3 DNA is TGTGCCAGCAGCTTAGAGAGGACAGGGGGGTGGCAGCCCCAGCATTTT.

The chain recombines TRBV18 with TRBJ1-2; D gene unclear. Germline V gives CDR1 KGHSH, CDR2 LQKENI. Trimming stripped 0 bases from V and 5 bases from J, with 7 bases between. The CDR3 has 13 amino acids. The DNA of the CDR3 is TGTGCCAGCTCACCACCGGACTATTATGGCTACACCTTC. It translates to CASSPPDYYGYTF.

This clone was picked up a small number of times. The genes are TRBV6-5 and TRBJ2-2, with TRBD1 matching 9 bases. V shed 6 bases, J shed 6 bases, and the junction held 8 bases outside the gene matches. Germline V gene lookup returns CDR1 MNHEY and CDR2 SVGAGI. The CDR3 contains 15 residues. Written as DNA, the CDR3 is TGTGCCAGCAGCCCGACTGGACAGGGGTCCGGGGAGCTGTTTTTT. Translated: CASSPTGQGSGELFF.

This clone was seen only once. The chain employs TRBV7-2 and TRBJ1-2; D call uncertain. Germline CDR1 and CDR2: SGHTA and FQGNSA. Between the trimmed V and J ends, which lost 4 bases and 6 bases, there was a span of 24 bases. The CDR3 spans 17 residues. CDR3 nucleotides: TGTGCCAGCAGCTATAACACGGGTAAAGTTTCAAGCCATGGCTACACCTTC. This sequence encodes CASSYNTGKVSSHGYTF. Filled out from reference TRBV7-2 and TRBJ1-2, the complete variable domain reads GAGVSQSPSNKVTEKGKDVELRCDPISGHTALYWYRQSLGQGLEFLIYFQGNSAPDKSGLPSDRFSAERTGGSVSTLTIQRTQQEDSAVYLCASSYNTGKVSSHGYTFGSGTRLTVV.

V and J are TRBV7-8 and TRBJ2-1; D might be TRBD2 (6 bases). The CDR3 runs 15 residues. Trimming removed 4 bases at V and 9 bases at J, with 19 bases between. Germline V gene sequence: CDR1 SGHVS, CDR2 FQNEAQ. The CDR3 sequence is CASSSSGTDTGEQFF. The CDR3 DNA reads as TGTGCCAGCAGCTCATCCGGGACTGACACGGGTGAGCAGTTCTTC.

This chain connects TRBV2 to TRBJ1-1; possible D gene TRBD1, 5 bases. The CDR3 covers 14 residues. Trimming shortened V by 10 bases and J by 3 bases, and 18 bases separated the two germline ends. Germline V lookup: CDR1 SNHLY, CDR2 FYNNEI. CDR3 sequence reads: CANGAAGADTEAFF. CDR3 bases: TGTGCCAACGGGGCTGCAGGCGCTGACACTGAAGCTTTCTTT.

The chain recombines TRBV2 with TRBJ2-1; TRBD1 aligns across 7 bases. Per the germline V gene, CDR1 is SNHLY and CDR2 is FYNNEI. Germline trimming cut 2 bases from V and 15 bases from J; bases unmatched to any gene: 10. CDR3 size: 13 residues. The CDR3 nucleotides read TGTGCCAGCAGTGAACAAGGGAGACAGGGCTCGTTCTTC. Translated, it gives CASSEQGRQGSFF.

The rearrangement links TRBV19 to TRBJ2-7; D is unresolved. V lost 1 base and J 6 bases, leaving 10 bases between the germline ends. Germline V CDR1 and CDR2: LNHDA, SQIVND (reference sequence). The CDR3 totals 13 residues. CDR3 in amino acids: CASSIGLLSEQYF. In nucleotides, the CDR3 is TGTGCCAGTAGTATAGGCTTACTTTCCGAGCAGTACTTC.

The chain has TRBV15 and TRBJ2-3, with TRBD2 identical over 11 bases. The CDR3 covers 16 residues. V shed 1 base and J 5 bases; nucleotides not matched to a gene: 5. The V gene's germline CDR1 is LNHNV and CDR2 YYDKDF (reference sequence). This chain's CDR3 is CATSRGTSGRGDTQYF. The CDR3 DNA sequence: TGTGCCACCAGCAGAGGTACTAGCGGGAGAGGAGATACGCAGTATTTT.

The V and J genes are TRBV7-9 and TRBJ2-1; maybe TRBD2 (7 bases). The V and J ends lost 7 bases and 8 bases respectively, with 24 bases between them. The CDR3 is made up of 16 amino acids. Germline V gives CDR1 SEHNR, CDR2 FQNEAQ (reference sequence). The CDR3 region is CASKSGGTRKGDEQFF. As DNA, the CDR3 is TGTGCCAGCAAGTCCGGGGGGACCCGGAAGGGGGATGAGCAGTTCTTC.